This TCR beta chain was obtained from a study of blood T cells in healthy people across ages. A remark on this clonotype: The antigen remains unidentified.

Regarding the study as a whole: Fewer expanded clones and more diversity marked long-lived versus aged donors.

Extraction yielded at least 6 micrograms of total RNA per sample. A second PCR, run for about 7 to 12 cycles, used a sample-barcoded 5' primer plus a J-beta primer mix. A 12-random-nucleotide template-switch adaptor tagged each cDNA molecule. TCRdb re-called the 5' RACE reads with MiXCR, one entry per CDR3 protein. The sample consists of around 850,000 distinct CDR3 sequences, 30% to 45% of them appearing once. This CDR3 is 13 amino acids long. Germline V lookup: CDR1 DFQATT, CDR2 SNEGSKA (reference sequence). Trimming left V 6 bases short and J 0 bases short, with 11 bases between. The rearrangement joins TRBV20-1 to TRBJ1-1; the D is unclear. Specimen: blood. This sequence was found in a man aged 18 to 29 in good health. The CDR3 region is CSAVDILNTEAFF. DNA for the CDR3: TGCAGTGCCGTCGACATCCTGAACACTGAAGCTTTCTTT.